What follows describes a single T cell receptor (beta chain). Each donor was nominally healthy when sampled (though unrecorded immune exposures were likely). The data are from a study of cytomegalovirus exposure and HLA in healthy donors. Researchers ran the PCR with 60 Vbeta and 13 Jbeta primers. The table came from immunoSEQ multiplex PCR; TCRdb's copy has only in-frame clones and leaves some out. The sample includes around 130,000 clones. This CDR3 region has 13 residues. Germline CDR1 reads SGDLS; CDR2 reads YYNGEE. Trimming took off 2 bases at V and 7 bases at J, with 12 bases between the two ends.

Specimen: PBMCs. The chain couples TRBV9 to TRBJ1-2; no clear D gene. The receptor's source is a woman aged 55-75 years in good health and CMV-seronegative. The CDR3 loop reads CASSVGRQPGYTF. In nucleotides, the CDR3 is TGTGCCAGCAGCGTGGGCAGGCAGCCTGGCTACACCTTC.